These 8 T cell receptor beta chains share one sample of origin, sequenced in a study of T cells in Graves' hyperthyroidism and ophthalmopathy. Researchers took RNA transcripts and amplified the TCR beta CDR3 regions from them. First-round RT-PCR with HTBI primers amplified the TCR CDR3 region. TCRdb passed the multiplex PCR reads through MiXCR, listing each CDR3 protein once. Of approximately 400,000 distinct CDR3 sequences in the sample, about 19% are singletons; the top ten hold about 3.5%. Sample: blood. These receptors originate from a woman in her late teens or twenties with Graves' hyperthyroidism.

Ten or more counts support this clonotype. This chain uses TRBV6-5 with TRBJ1-2; TRBD1 matches at 8 bases. V shed 2 bases and J 0 bases; nucleotides not matched to a gene: 8. This CDR3 has 17 amino acids. Germline CDR1 is MNHEY and CDR2 is SVGAGI. CDR3 DNA sequence: TGTGCCAGCAGTTACGATTGGGGACAGGTAGCTAACTATGGCTACACCTTC. Its translation: CASSYDWGQVANYGYTF.

This chain joins TRBV7-9 and TRBJ2-2, with D possibly called TRBD1 or TRBD2 (5 bases each). Germline CDR1 reads SEHNR; CDR2 reads FQNEAQ (reference sequence). Trimming took off 4 bases at V and 8 bases at J, with 14 bases between the two ends. CDR3 length: 14 residues. This CDR3 reads CASSSGPDVGELFF. The CDR3 DNA reads TGTGCCAGCAGCTCGGGACCTGATGTAGGGGAGCTGTTTTTT.

This clonotype was seen many times. V usage is TRBV12-3 or TRBV12-4 and J usage is TRBJ2-2; tentatively, D is TRBD1 (5 bases). Trimming pared 3 bases from V and 5 bases from J, leaving 13 bases between. The CDR3 extends over 15 amino acids. The CDR3 loop is CASSFYQGETGELFF. In DNA, the CDR3 is TGTGCCAGCAGTTTTTACCAGGGCGAGACCGGGGAGCTGTTTTTT.

The sample holds many counts of this clonotype. The chain carries TRBV6-5 and TRBJ2-5; unclear D gene. The CDR3 is 13 residues long. V lost 6 bases and J 0 bases, leaving 8 bases between the germline ends. Germline loops: CDR1 MNHEY, CDR2 SVGAGI. CDR3 coding DNA: TGTGCCAGCAGAAGGAATAACCAAGAGACCCAGTACTTC. It translates to CASRRNNQETQYF.

This clonotype came up many times. The V call is TRBV12-3 or TRBV12-4, the J call TRBJ1-3, with D perhaps TRBD1 (5 bases). This CDR3 has 13 amino acids. Trimming shortened V by 6 bases and J by 2 bases, and 8 bases separated the two germline ends. The CDR3, as DNA: TGTGCCAGCAGACCGGACACTGGAAACACCATATATTTT. Amino acids: CASRPDTGNTIYF.

This clonotype was picked up many times. The rearrangement uses TRBV5-1 and TRBJ2-5; D remains unclear. In germline, CDR1 is SGHRS, CDR2 YFSETQ. The V end was cut by 5 bases, the J end by 5 bases, with 10 bases between. CDR3 size: 12 residues. CDR3 region: CASRWLQETQYF. The CDR3 nucleotides are TGCGCCAGCAGGTGGCTCCAGGAGACCCAGTACTTC.

This clonotype was seen many times. DNA for the CDR3: TGTGCCAGCAGCATCACAGGGTTACCATCGGGCTTCGACTATGGCTACACCTTC. Translation gives CASSITGLPSGFDYGYTF. The chain is built from TRBV7-3 and TRBJ1-2; TRBD1 might be the D (6 bases). Germline CDR1 SGHTA, CDR2 FQGTGA. The CDR3 extends over 18 amino acids. V lost 5 bases and J lost 3, with 25 bases in between.

This clonotype was picked up many times. J is TRBJ1-1 and V is TRBV20-1, with D perhaps TRBD1 (5 bases). Germline CDR1 DFQATT, CDR2 SNEGSKA (reference sequence). Trimming cost V 3 bases and J 1 base, with 15 bases left between them. CDR3 length: 15 residues. The CDR3 loop reads CSARGVFRANTEAFF. The CDR3 DNA sequence: TGCAGTGCTAGGGGGGTTTTTAGGGCGAACACTGAAGCTTTCTTT.